Below are 19 T cell receptor beta chains sequenced from a single sample in a study of T-cell memory formation after mild COVID-19. One entry per CDR3 protein results from TCRdb running MiXCR on the 5' RACE reads. Of roughly 190,000 distinct CDR3 sequences in the sample, roughly 18% were seen once. Source material: PBMCs or a T cell subset sorted from them (not recorded which). The receptors were sampled from an adult woman who had mild COVID-19 (a few samples of this study predate the infection). Cell type and time point are not known.

This sequence joins TRBV6-5 and TRBJ2-3; D is tentatively TRBD1 or TRBD2 (5 bases each). CDR3 length: 13 amino acids. Germline V gene lookup returns CDR1 MNHEY and CDR2 SVGAGI. V was cut by 6 bases and J by 3 bases, with 10 bases left in between. The CDR3 is CASRRGQTDTQYF. CDR3 DNA: TGTGCCAGCAGGAGGGGTCAGACAGATACGCAGTATTTT.

This rearrangement joins TRBV7-9 to TRBJ2-1; D not resolved. The V and J ends lost 2 bases and 9 bases respectively, with 11 bases between them. The length of the CDR3 is 13 residues. Germline loops: CDR1 SEHNR, CDR2 FQNEAQ (reference sequence). The CDR3 DNA sequence: TGTGCCAGCAGCTTATTAGTAGTGTTTGAGCAGTTCTTC. Translated, it gives CASSLLVVFEQFF. The entire variable domain, with the rest obtained from reference TRBV7-9 and TRBJ2-1, is as follows: DTGVSQNPRHKITKRGQNVTFRCDPISEHNRLYWYRQTLGQGPEFLTYFQNEAQLEKSRLLSDRFSAERPKGSFSTLEIQRTEQGDSAMYLCASSLLVVFEQFFGPGTRLTVL.

In this sample, this clonotype turned up a few times. The rearrangement uses TRBV6-5 and TRBJ2-3; TRBD2 matches 12 bases. Germline V gives CDR1 MNHEY, CDR2 SVGAGI. CDR3 length: 17 residues. The ends lost 6 bases at V and 0 bases at J; junction bases unmatched: 7. The CDR3 is CASRGLAGTLSTDTQYF. In nucleotides, the CDR3 is TGTGCCAGCAGAGGACTAGCGGGGACCCTAAGCACAGATACGCAGTATTTT.

This clonotype appeared once. The rearrangement links TRBV7-9 to TRBJ2-1; the D call may be TRBD1 or TRBD2 (5 bases each). Germline-derived CDR1 and CDR2 are SEHNR and FQNEAQ (reference sequence). The CDR3 runs 14 residues. V lost 6 bases and J 10 bases, leaving 19 bases between the germline ends. The CDR3 sequence is CASSTGGRVKEQFF. CDR3 nucleotides: TGTGCCAGCAGTACTGGGGGACGGGTGAAGGAGCAGTTCTTC.

This clonotype has a handful of counts. The chain is built from TRBV7-2 and TRBJ2-5, with 7 bases identical to TRBD2. V shed 5 bases and J 5 bases; nucleotides not matched to a gene: 5. Germline V gives CDR1 SGHTA, CDR2 FQGNSA. The CDR3 is 13 residues long. The chain's CDR3 is CASSRTRGETQYF. The CDR3 DNA follows: TGTGCCAGCAGCCGGACTAGAGGCGAGACCCAGTACTTC. The full variable domain, rest sourced from reference TRBV7-2 and TRBJ2-5, is GAGVSQSPSNKVTEKGKDVELRCDPISGHTALYWYRQSLGQGLEFLIYFQGNSAPDKSGLPSDRFSAERTGGSVSTLTIQRTQQEDSAVYLCASSRTRGETQYFGPGTRLLVL.

The rearrangement joins TRBV18 to TRBJ2-1; D gene uncertain. Germline V lookup: CDR1 KGHSH, CDR2 LQKENI. Trimming removed 2 bases at V and 0 bases at J, with 8 bases between. CDR3 length: 15 residues. CDR3 sequence: CASSPKLTSYNEQFF. The CDR3 nucleotides are TGTGCCAGCTCACCAAAACTGACCTCCTACAATGAGCAGTTCTTC.

This clonotype was found a few times. V is TRBV4-3 and J is TRBJ2-1, with 12 bases aligning to TRBD2. The CDR3 length is 16 residues. Germline CDR1 is LGHNA and CDR2 is YSLEER. The V and J ends lost 0 bases and 4 bases, in that order; junction bases with no gene match: 1. For the CDR3, the DNA is TGCGCCAGCAGCCAAGAAACTAGCGGGGGGTACAATGAGCAGTTCTTC. Residues: CASSQETSGGYNEQFF.

The chain links TRBV4-3 to TRBJ1-1; D unresolved. Germline CDR1 LGHNA, CDR2 YSLEER. This CDR3 is 11 amino acids long. V was pared by 4 bases and J by 6 bases, with 6 bases between. The CDR3 reads CASSRGAEAFF. CDR3 DNA: TGCGCCAGCAGCCGAGGCGCTGAAGCTTTCTTT.

This rearrangement joins TRBV5-1 to TRBJ2-3, with 8 bases matching TRBD1. Germline-derived CDR1 and CDR2 are SGHRS and YFSETQ. Losses at the gene ends were 4 bases for V and 2 bases for J; bases not matched to a gene: 3. This CDR3 has 14 residues. CDR3 loop: CASSMGQDTDTQYF. Here the CDR3 DNA reads TGCGCCAGCAGCATGGGACAGGACACAGATACGCAGTATTTT.

A few counts support this clonotype. The chain employs TRBV5-4 and TRBJ1-1; D is unresolved. CDR1 is SGHNT and CDR2 is YYREEE in the germline V gene (reference sequence). CDR3 length: 16 amino acids. Trimming left V 0 bases short and J 2 bases short, with 14 bases between. CDR3: CASSLDPQAGNTEAFF. The CDR3 nucleotides are TGTGCCAGCAGCTTGGACCCCCAAGCGGGCAACACTGAAGCTTTCTTT.

This rearrangement joins TRBV5-6 to TRBJ2-1; D is uncertain. Trimming took 2 bases from V and 2 from J, leaving 5 bases between them. The V gene's germline CDR1 is SGHDT and CDR2 YYEEEE. The CDR3 is 13 residues long. The CDR3 bases are TGTGCCAGCAGCTTCATAGCCTACAATGAGCAGTTCTTC. This encodes CASSFIAYNEQFF.

The V call is TRBV6-5, the J call TRBJ1-1; 12 bases are a match to TRBD1. V shed 4 bases, J shed 0 bases, and the junction held 3 bases outside the gene matches. Germline V gene sequence: CDR1 MNHEY, CDR2 SVGAGI. The CDR3 length is 16 residues. The CDR3 region is CASSFGTGGMNTEAFF. The CDR3 nucleotides read TGTGCCAGCAGTTTTGGGACAGGGGGCATGAACACTGAAGCTTTCTTT.

This clonotype was recorded many times. The chain recombines TRBV4-2 with TRBJ2-4; possible D gene TRBD1, 6 bases. The CDR3 spans 16 residues. CDR1 and CDR2 (germline): LGHNA, YNFKEQ. Trimming shortened V by 8 bases and J by 6 bases, and 23 bases separated the two germline ends. The CDR3 region has the DNA TGTGCCAGCGGGTTCAGGGGATCGAGACTTAGAAACATTCAGTACTTC. Protein: CASGFRGSRLRNIQYF.

The gene calls are TRBV12-3 or TRBV12-4 and TRBJ2-2; no reliable D call. Trimming removed 0 bases at V and 4 bases at J, with 6 bases between. The CDR3 runs to 14 residues. CDR3 coding DNA: TGTGCCAGCAGTTTAGCGTCGGTCACCGGGGAGCTGTTTTTT. This translates into CASSLASVTGELFF.

This clonotype was seen only a few times. This chain connects TRBV12-3 or TRBV12-4 to TRBJ2-7, with unresolved D. Trimming left V 6 bases short and J 2 bases short, with 14 bases between. The CDR3 extends over 14 amino acids. As DNA, the CDR3 is TGTGCCAGCAGACCCGACAACGGCCCCTACGAGCAGTACTTC. It translates to CASRPDNGPYEQYF.

A few counts support this clonotype. The chain recombines TRBV12-5 with TRBJ2-3, with D perhaps matching TRBD1 (6 bases). With 0 bases removed from V and 5 bases from J, the gap between germline ends came to 18 bases. CDR3 size: 17 residues. Germline CDR1 reads LGHNT; CDR2 reads FRNRAP. The CDR3 here is CASGLVPRGYGVDTQYF. For the CDR3, the DNA is TGTGCTAGTGGTTTGGTCCCTAGGGGGTACGGAGTAGATACGCAGTATTTT.

This clonotype was seen a few times. V is TRBV4-2 and J is TRBJ1-3; D unclear. Germline V gives CDR1 LGHNA, CDR2 YNFKEQ. The CDR3 is 17 amino acids. The V and J ends lost 0 bases and 2 bases respectively, with 14 bases between them. CDR3 bases: TGTGCCAGCAGCCAAGAAGTAAGAACGCAAGCTGGAAACACCATATATTTT. It yields the protein CASSQEVRTQAGNTIYF.

In its sample, this clonotype was seen a few times. The chain uses TRBV6-5 and TRBJ1-5; weak D call: TRBD1 (6 bases). Germline lookup yields CDR1 MNHEY and CDR2 SVGAGI. The ends were cut back, 2 bases at V and 4 bases at J, with 9 bases in the middle. This CDR3 comprises 14 residues. The CDR3 region has the DNA TGTGCCAGCAGTTACGATAGGGGGAATCAGCCCCAGCATTTT. It yields the protein CASSYDRGNQPQHF.

This clonotype showed up just a few times. An end of the junction does not agree with germline; a read error may underlie this. The V gene is TRBV4-3, the J gene TRBJ2-3, with a tentative D call TRBD2 (6 bases). The CDR3 runs to 16 residues. CDR1 is LGHNA and CDR2 is YSLEER in the germline V gene. This CDR3 is CAISRRWGLGTDTQYF. The CDR3 nucleotides read TGCGCCATCAGCCGACGATGGGGACTGGGGACAGATACGCAGTATTTT.